Listed here is a single T cell receptor beta chain. Trimming removed 1 base from V and 2 bases from J, with 6 bases in between. CDR1 is KGHSH and CDR2 is LQKENI in the germline V gene. The CDR3 covers 15 residues. TCRdb keeps only in-frame clones here, not all; method: immunoSEQ multiplex PCR. Of around 160,000 clones listed, approximately 90% were seen once; the top ten hold around 4.1%. The sample originates from a study of radiation and T cells in renal cell carcinoma. Time point specified: baseline pretreatment blood. As to treatment: 15 Gy SBRT to primary tumor, nephrectomy 4 weeks later. The source of this sequence is a woman aged 70-85 years with renal cell carcinoma. The chain has TRBV18 and TRBJ2-6, with D possibly matching TRBD1 (6 bases). This material consisted of blood, taken from a patient whose treatment included radiotherapy and nephrectomy. CDR3 sequence (DNA): TGTGCCAGCTCACCACAGGGGGCTGGGGCCAACGTCCTGACTTTC. Its translation: CASSPQGAGANVLTF. Combining the CDR3 with reference TRBV18 and TRBJ2-6 gives the whole variable domain NAGVMQNPRHLVRRRGQEARLRCSPMKGHSHVYWYRQLPEEGLKFMVYLQKENIIDESGMPKERFSAEFPKEGPSILRIQQVVRGDSAAYFCASSPQGAGANVLTFGAGSRLTVL.